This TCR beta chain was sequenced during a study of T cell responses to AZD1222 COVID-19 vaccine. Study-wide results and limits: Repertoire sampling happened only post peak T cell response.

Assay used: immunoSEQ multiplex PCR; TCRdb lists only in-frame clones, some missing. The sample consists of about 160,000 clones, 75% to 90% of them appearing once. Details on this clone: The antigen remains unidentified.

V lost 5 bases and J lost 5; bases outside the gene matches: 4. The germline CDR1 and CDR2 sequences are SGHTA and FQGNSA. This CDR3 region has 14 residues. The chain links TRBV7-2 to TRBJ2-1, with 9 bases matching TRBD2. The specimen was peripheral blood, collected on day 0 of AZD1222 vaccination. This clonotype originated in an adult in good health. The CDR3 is CASSLGLANNEQFF. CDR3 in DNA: TGTGCCAGCAGCCTGGGACTAGCCAACAATGAGCAGTTCTTC.